The rows below give T cell receptor beta chains drawn from one sample of a study of blood T cell repertoires in COVID-19. This table comes from immunoSEQ multiplex PCR, and its TCRdb copy is limited to in-frame clones, with some not included. Of 250,000 to 350,000 clones in the sample, approximately 91% are singletons; the top ten hold under 15%. The source material was peripheral blood. Receptors were obtained from a woman in her sixties or seventies with acute or convalescent COVID-19. The CDR3 runs from the conserved cysteine through the conserved F or W. D genes are given only for firm matches. Part of the rows lack a size; the others show once, few, many or a class for expanded clones.

TRBV28	TRBJ2-1	once	TRBD1	TGTGCCAGCACCCCCATCCAGGGGGCGTACAATGAGCAGTTCTTC	CASTPIQGAYNEQFF
TRBV7-6	TRBJ2-1	few	NA	TGTGCCAGCAGCCGAAGGGGGAGAAGCTCCTACAATGAGCAGTTCTTC	CASSRRGRSSYNEQFF
TRBV6-5	TRBJ1-4	NA	NA	TGTGCCAGCAGTAAGATCCGGGGTGAACTGTTTTTT	CASSKIRGELFF
TRBV2	TRBJ1-5	few	NA	TGTGCCAGCAGTCATTCAAATATGGGCACAGGGTTGAATCAGCCCCAGCATTTT	CASSHSNMGTGLNQPQHF
TRBV7-2	TRBJ2-3	NA	TRBD2	TGTGCCAGCAGCTTAAACGGGAGGGCGACAGATACGCAGTATTTT	CASSLNGRATDTQYF
TRBV4-1	TRBJ2-5	NA	TRBD2	TGCGCCAGCAGCTGGGGACTAGCGGGTGCCCAAGAGACCCAGTACTTC	CASSWGLAGAQETQYF
TRBV28	TRBJ1-5	NA	NA	TGTGCCAGCAGTTCCACAACAGCTCAGCCCCAGCATTTT	CASSSTTAQPQHF
TRBV27	TRBJ1-5	NA	TRBD1	TGTGCCAGCAAAATTGGGACAGGCAATCAGCCCCAGCATTTT	CASKIGTGNQPQHF
TRBV12-3/TRBV12-4	TRBJ1-2	NA	NA	TGTGCCAGCAGTTTGCAGGGAAACTATGGCTACACCTTC	CASSLQGNYGYTF
TRBV5-1	TRBJ2-7	NA	NA	TGCGCCAGCAGCTGGGGAGACTACGAGCAGTACTTC	CASSWGDYEQYF
TRBV7-3	TRBJ2-2	NA	TRBD1	TGTGCCAGCAGCGAGCCGGGACAGACCACCGGGGAGCTGTTTTTT	CASSEPGQTTGELFF
TRBV4-1	TRBJ1-6	NA	NA	TGCGCCAGCAGCCAAGACCACAGGGTTCAGAGCACCAATTCACCCCTCCACTTT	CASSQDHRVQSTNSPLHF
TRBV7-9	TRBJ2-5	NA	TRBD2	TGTGCCAGCAGCTTGACTAGCGGGGGGGCTGGAGAGACCCAGTACTTC	CASSLTSGGAGETQYF
TRBV6-5	TRBJ2-2	NA	TRBD1	TGTGCCAGCACCAAGACAGGGCCTCACACCGGGGAGCTGTTTTTT	CASTKTGPHTGELFF
TRBV11-1	TRBJ2-4	NA	TRBD1	TGTGCCAGCAGCTTGGACAGGAAGGACTACATTCAGTACTTC	CASSLDRKDYIQYF
TRBV5-6	TRBJ1-1	NA	NA	TGTGCCAGCACCCTCGGGGGGACTGAAGCTTTCTTT	CASTLGGTEAFF
TRBV5-8	TRBJ1-6	NA	TRBD1	TGTGCCAGCAGCTTACTGGGACAGCCTAATTCACCCCTCCACTTT	CASSLLGQPNSPLHF